A selection of T cell receptor beta chains follows, all from one sample in a study of blood T cell repertoires in COVID-19. Produced via immunoSEQ multiplex PCR; TCRdb's table is partial and in-frame only. The table includes 250,000 to 350,000 clones, around 85% detected once. Material for sequencing was peripheral blood. All receptors come from a human donor with COVID-19, enrolled during active disease. The donor label of this sample is uncertain. Both conserved end residues are part of each CDR3. Some rows mark clone size as missing; the rest say once, few, many or name a class of expanded clone.

V gene	clone size	CDR3 length	CDR3 protein
TRBV2	.	14	CASAMTVPYYGYTF
TRBV30	once	13	CAWSRQGGSEAFF
TRBV28	.	13	CASSNQGSDTQYF
TRBV5-1	.	14	CASSFGHSTGELFF
TRBV5-5	.	13	CASSRTGSYEQYF
TRBV6-5	once	15	CASRRLAGSTDTQYF
TRBV27	once	17	CASRLGGYGRMTDTQYF
TRBV29-1	.	14	CSVQTSGRNNEQFF
TRBV28	.	13	CASSPQQGAGYTF
TRBV19	.	19	CASSRGGLAFFTNTGELFF
TRBV29-1	.	15	CSVRWGVERTGELFF
TRBV24-1	.	16	CATSDRGDRVTDTQYF
TRBV28	.	13	CASSLLAGNTIYF
TRBV19	.	15	CASSPGQGGRTEAFF
TRBV11-3	.	15	CASSLRGSSYNEQFF
TRBV18	.	15	CASSPSSGAFYEQYF
TRBV19	.	11	CASSTRVAAFF
TRBV2	few	14	CASIWGPSTDTQYF
TRBV19	.	13	CASSTAMNTEAFF
TRBV19	.	14	CAASGTGGNQPQHF
TRBV11-2	once	16	CASSYAGRQGADTQYF
TRBV5-1	.	14	CASSPDSNNSPLHF
TRBV3-1/TRBV3-2	.	14	CASSQDSASDTQYF
TRBV3-1/TRBV3-2	.	16	CASSLGVGPNGNEQFF
TRBV30	.	13	CAWRQDPNTEAFF
TRBV12-3/TRBV12-4	.	12	CASSPGDNEQFF
TRBV5-1	few	15	CASSLGDSSNQPQHF
TRBV30	.	16	CAWSEGRGASGNTIYF
TRBV24-1	.	16	CATSDPAGTGDYGYTF
TRBV7-9	.	14	CASSLERFDEKLFF
TRBV6-4	.	15	CASSDASGSSDTQYF
TRBV5-6	once	14	CASSTGLAEETQYF
TRBV20-1	.	14	CSASTGERYNEQFF
TRBV29-1	once	15	CSVEAWTGPRGEQYF
TRBV9	.	15	CASSVAGQGSYEQYF
TRBV5-6	.	14	CASSFNPGNSPLHF
TRBV28	once	16	CASSLRGGGGNSPLHF
TRBV19	.	14	CASRDTPLSGTIYF
TRBV10-2	.	17	CASGAQGLADYTGELFF
TRBV30	.	16	CAWEPRDRAGNTEAFF
TRBV28	.	17	CASSLSLAGGPGGELFF
TRBV27	.	14	CASSRDRLIGEQYF
TRBV5-6	once	16	CASSSITRTEAETQYF
TRBV29-1	few	15	CSVEDEGQGPYEQYF
TRBV28	.	17	CASSLLTLAPVKETQYF
TRBV6-5	.	14	CASSPDGVGEKLFF
TRBV27	.	14	CASRPQGARYEQYF
TRBV10-1	.	13	CASSETRYQPQHF
TRBV28	.	14	CASSLRQDIETQYF
TRBV5-1	.	14	CASSLQVGRETQYF
TRBV7-8	once	13	CASSLVVNQPQHF
TRBV27	once	13	CASRTGFGAEAFF